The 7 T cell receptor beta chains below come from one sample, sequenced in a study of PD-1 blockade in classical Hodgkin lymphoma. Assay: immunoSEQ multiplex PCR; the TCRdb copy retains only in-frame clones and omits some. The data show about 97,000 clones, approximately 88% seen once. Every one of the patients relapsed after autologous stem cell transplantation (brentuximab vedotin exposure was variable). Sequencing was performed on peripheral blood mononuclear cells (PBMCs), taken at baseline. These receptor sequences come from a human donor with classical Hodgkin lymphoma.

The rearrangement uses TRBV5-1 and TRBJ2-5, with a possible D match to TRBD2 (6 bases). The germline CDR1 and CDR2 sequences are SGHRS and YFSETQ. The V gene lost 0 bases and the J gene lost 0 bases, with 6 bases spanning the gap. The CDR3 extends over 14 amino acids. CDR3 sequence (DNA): TGCGCCAGCAGCTTGGGGGACTACCAAGAGACCCAGTACTTC. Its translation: CASSLGDYQETQYF.

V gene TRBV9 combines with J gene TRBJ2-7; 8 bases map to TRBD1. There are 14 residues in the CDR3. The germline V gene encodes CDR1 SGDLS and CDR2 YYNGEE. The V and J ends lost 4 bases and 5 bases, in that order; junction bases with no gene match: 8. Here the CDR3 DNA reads TGTGCCAGCAGCCCCCGACAGGGGATGCACGAGCAGTACTTC. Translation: CASSPRQGMHEQYF.

The DNA of the CDR3 is TGTGCCAGCAGCCATTCAGCGGGGGGCGCGGAGACCCAGTACTTC. The encoded protein is CASSHSAGGAETQYF. The rearrangement joins TRBV28 to TRBJ2-5; 9 bases match TRBD2. The CDR3 is 15 amino acids. V was pared by 6 bases and J by 5 bases, with 10 bases of the junction left unmatched. Germline loops: CDR1 MDHEN, CDR2 SYDVKM.

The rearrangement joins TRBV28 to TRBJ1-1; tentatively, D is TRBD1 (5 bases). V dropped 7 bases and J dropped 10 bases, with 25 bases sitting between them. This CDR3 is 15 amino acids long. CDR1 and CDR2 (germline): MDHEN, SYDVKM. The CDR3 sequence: CASTTGLVVPPGAFF. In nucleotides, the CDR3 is TGTGCCAGCACCACAGGATTGGTGGTACCACCGGGAGCTTTCTTT.

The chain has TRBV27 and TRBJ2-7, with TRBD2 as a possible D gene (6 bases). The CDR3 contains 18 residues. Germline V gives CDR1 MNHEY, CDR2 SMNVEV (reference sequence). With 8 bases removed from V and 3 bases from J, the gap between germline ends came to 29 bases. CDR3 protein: CASPGDASVGTGNYEQYF. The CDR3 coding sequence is TGTGCCAGCCCCGGGGATGCTTCCGTTGGGACTGGAAACTACGAGCAGTACTTC.

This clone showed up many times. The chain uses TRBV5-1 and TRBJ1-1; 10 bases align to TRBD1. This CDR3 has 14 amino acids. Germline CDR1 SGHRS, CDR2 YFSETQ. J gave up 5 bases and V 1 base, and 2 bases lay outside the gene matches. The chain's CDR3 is CASSLSGQGTEAFF. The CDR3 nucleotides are TGCGCCAGCAGCTTGTCGGGACAGGGGACTGAAGCTTTCTTT.

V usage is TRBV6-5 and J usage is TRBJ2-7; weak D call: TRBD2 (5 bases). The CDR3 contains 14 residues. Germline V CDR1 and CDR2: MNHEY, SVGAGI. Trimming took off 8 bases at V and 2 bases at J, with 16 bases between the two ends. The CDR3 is CASGVSGTTYEQYF. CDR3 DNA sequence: TGTGCCAGCGGGGTAAGCGGAACGACCTACGAGCAGTACTTC.